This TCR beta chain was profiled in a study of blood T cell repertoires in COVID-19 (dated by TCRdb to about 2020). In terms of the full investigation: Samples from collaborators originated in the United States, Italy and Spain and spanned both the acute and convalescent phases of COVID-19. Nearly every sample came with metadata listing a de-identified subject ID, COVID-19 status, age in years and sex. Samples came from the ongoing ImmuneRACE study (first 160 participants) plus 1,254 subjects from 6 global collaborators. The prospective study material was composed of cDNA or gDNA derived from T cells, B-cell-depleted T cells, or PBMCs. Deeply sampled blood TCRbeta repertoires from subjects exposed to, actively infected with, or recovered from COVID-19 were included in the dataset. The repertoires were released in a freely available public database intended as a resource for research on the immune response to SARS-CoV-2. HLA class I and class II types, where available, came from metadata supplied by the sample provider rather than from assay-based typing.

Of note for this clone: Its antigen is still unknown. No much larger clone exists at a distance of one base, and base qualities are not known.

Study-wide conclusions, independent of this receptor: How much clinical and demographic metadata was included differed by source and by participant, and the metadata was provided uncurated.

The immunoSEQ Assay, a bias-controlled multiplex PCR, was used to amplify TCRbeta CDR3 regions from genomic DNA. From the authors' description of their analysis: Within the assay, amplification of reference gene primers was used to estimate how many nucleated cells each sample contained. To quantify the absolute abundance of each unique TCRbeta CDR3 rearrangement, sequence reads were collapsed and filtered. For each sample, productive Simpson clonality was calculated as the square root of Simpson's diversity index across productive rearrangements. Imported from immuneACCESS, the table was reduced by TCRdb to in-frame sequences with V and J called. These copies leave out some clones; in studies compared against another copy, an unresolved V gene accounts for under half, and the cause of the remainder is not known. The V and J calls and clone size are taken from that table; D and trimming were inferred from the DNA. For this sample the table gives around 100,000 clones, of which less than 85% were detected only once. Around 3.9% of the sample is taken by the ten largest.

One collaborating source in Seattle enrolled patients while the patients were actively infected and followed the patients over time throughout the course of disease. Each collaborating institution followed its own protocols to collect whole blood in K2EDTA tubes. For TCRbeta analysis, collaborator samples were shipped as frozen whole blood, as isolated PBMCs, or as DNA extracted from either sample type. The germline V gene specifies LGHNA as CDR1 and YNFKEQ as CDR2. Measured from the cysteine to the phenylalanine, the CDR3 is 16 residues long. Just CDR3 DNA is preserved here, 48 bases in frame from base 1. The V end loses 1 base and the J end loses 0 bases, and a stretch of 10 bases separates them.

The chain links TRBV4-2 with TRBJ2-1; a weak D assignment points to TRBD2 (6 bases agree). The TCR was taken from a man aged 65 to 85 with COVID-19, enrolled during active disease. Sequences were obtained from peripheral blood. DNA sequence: TGTGCCAGCAGCCAAGTAGGCGGGACCTCCTACAATGAGCAGTTCTTC. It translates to CASSQVGGTSYNEQFF.